A selection of T cell receptor beta chains follows, all from one sample in a study of somatic mutations in cytotoxic T cells in rheumatoid arthritis. TCRdb's copy holds only in-frame clones and misses some; the assay was immunoSEQ multiplex PCR. In the table there are several thousand clones, 74% of which are singletons. The sample consisted of CD8+ T cells sorted from blood. Receptors were obtained from an adult with rheumatoid arthritis. The CDR3 runs from the conserved cysteine through the conserved F or W. The D gene is left open where the match is weak. Clone size is given for some rows only: seen once, a few or many times, or a class if the clone is expanded.

J gene: TRBJ1-2; D gene: -; clone size: -; V gene: TRBV12-5; CDR3 length: 13; CDR3 DNA: TGTGCTAGTGCCCTGGACAGCCTCTATGGCTACACCTTC; CDR3 protein: CASALDSLYGYTF
J gene: TRBJ2-1; D gene: TRBD2; clone size: -; V gene: TRBV4-3; CDR3 length: 16; CDR3 DNA: TGCGCCAGCAGCCAAGAATCGGGGGGGTCCTACAATGAGCAGTTCTTC; CDR3 protein: CASSQESGGSYNEQFF
J gene: TRBJ2-1; D gene: TRBD1; clone size: -; V gene: TRBV19; CDR3 length: 16; CDR3 DNA: TGTGCCAGTAGTATTCTCCGGGACAGGCGTAAGAATGAGCAGTTCTTC; CDR3 protein: CASSILRDRRKNEQFF
J gene: TRBJ2-3; D gene: -; clone size: -; V gene: TRBV6-1; CDR3 length: 15; CDR3 DNA: TGTGCCAGCAGTGAAGCACTGGGGGCCACAGATACGCAGTATTTT; CDR3 protein: CASSEALGATDTQYF
J gene: TRBJ1-6; D gene: -; clone size: -; V gene: TRBV4-2; CDR3 length: 15; CDR3 DNA: TGTGCCAGCAGCCAAGTTGTGGGTTTTAATTCACCCCTCCACTTT; CDR3 protein: CASSQVVGFNSPLHF
J gene: TRBJ1-1; D gene: -; clone size: -; V gene: TRBV7-9; CDR3 length: 12; CDR3 DNA: TGTGCCAGCAGCGAACGACAGGATGAAGCTTTCTTT; CDR3 protein: CASSERQDEAFF
J gene: TRBJ2-3; D gene: TRBD2; clone size: -; V gene: TRBV5-1; CDR3 length: 17; CDR3 DNA: TGCGCCAGCAGCGGCGGACTAGCGAGTCGAGGGACAGATACGCAGTATTTT; CDR3 protein: CASSGGLASRGTDTQYF
J gene: TRBJ2-1; D gene: TRBD2; clone size: -; V gene: TRBV4-2; CDR3 length: 15; CDR3 DNA: TGTGCCAGCAGCCAAGAAACGGGAGGGCCGGGGGAGCAGTTCTTC; CDR3 protein: CASSQETGGPGEQFF
J gene: TRBJ2-7; D gene: -; clone size: -; V gene: TRBV29-1; CDR3 length: 13; CDR3 DNA: TGCAGCGTTCGGGGACTTTCCCCCTACGAGCAGTACTTC; CDR3 protein: CSVRGLSPYEQYF
J gene: TRBJ2-3; D gene: -; clone size: -; V gene: TRBV5-4; CDR3 length: 16; CDR3 DNA: TGTGCCAGCAGCTTGGAAATGGGGATTAGCACAGATACGCAGTATTTT; CDR3 protein: CASSLEMGISTDTQYF
J gene: TRBJ1-1; D gene: -; clone size: -; V gene: TRBV5-1; CDR3 length: 14; CDR3 DNA: TGCGCCAGCAGCCTGGACCCCAGGTACACTGAAGCTTTCTTT; CDR3 protein: CASSLDPRYTEAFF
J gene: TRBJ1-5; D gene: -; clone size: -; V gene: TRBV6-5; CDR3 length: 15; CDR3 DNA: TGTGCCAGCAGTTCGGGGTGGGGTGGCAATCAGCCCCAGCATTTT; CDR3 protein: CASSSGWGGNQPQHF
J gene: TRBJ2-5; D gene: TRBD1; clone size: -; V gene: TRBV30; CDR3 length: 15; CDR3 DNA: TGTGCCTGGAGTGGGGCAGGGGGCTTAGGAGAGACCCAGTACTTC; CDR3 protein: CAWSGAGGLGETQYF
J gene: TRBJ1-6; D gene: -; clone size: -; V gene: TRBV28; CDR3 length: 15; CDR3 DNA: TGTGCCAGCAGTTTTAGTAGCTCCTATAATTCACCCCTCCACTTT; CDR3 protein: CASSFSSSYNSPLHF
J gene: TRBJ1-1; D gene: TRBD1; clone size: few; V gene: TRBV7-9; CDR3 length: 15; CDR3 DNA: TGTGCCAGCAGCCTATCTTCAGGGGGCAACACTGAAGCTTTCTTT; CDR3 protein: CASSLSSGGNTEAFF
J gene: TRBJ2-5; D gene: -; clone size: -; V gene: TRBV28; CDR3 length: 14; CDR3 DNA: TGTGCCAGCAGTCCGGTGGGTGACCAAGAGACCCAGTACTTC; CDR3 protein: CASSPVGDQETQYF
J gene: TRBJ2-7; D gene: TRBD1; clone size: -; V gene: TRBV2; CDR3 length: 10; CDR3 DNA: TGTGCCAGCAAGCGACAGGGTCTGTACTTC; CDR3 protein: CASKRQGLYF
J gene: TRBJ2-3; D gene: -; clone size: -; V gene: TRBV27; CDR3 length: 12; CDR3 DNA: TGTGCCAGCAGTCGGCCCAAAGGTACGCAGTATTTT; CDR3 protein: CASSRPKGTQYF
J gene: TRBJ2-7; D gene: -; clone size: once; V gene: TRBV30; CDR3 length: 14; CDR3 DNA: TGTGCCTGGATCCCCCCGGACAGAGAGTACGAGCAGTACTTC; CDR3 protein: CAWIPPDREYEQYF
J gene: TRBJ1-1; D gene: -; clone size: -; V gene: TRBV18; CDR3 length: 17; CDR3 DNA: TGTGCCAGCTCACCCAGTACCAGGGTAGGGCTAATGGCTGAAGCTTTCTTT; CDR3 protein: CASSPSTRVGLMAEAFF
J gene: TRBJ2-2; D gene: -; clone size: -; V gene: TRBV14; CDR3 length: 14; CDR3 DNA: TGTGCCAGCAGCCTTCAGGGAGACACCGGGGAGCTGTTTTTT; CDR3 protein: CASSLQGDTGELFF
J gene: TRBJ1-2; D gene: -; clone size: -; V gene: TRBV4-1; CDR3 length: 16; CDR3 DNA: TGCGCCAGCAGCCATAGGCCAGGGGACTATGAGAAGGGCTACACCTTC; CDR3 protein: CASSHRPGDYEKGYTF
J gene: TRBJ2-2; D gene: -; clone size: -; V gene: TRBV21-1; CDR3 length: 18; CDR3 DNA: TGTGCCAGCAAACTGAACAGACGGGGCGGGAGGGCTGCCGGGGAGCTGTTTTTT; CDR3 protein: CASKLNRRGGRAAGELFF
J gene: TRBJ2-3; D gene: -; clone size: -; V gene: TRBV28; CDR3 length: 16; CDR3 DNA: TGTGCCAGCAGTTTATTGGACTTCGGCGTCACAGATACGCAGTATTTT; CDR3 protein: CASSLLDFGVTDTQYF